This T cell receptor beta chain comes out of a study of CD8 T cells in Susac syndrome (dated by TCRdb to between 2018 and 2021). Study-wide context: Repertoire sequencing was used to test whether CD8+ T cell activation and differentiation in Susac syndrome was antigen driven. Clonality of the CD8+ T cell repertoire was compared between more than 10 healthy donors, about 14 Susac syndrome patients and roughly 16 multiple sclerosis patients.

Peripheral blood CD8+ and CD4+ T cells from healthy donors, Susac syndrome patients and multiple sclerosis patients were profiled using high-throughput TCR beta sequencing. The multiple sclerosis controls were treatment-naive patients whose relapsing-remitting disease, either stable or active, fulfilled the revised McDonald criteria. Bulk CD8+ and CD4+ T cells were purified by magnetic negative isolation, while CD8+ TEMRA cells were enriched using FACS. Blood was collected in EDTA tubes and processed within 24 hours, with PBMCs isolated through density gradient centrifugation. PBMCs destined for TCR sequencing were cryopreserved in liquid nitrogen and later thawed in a 37 °C water bath. The sorted or isolated CD4+, CD8+ and CD8+ TEMRA cells reached a purity of at least 90%. RNA was extracted using the RNeasy kit, and about 0.5 to 1 microgram was reverse transcribed with random hexamers. TCR beta CDR3 regions were amplified with the immunoSEQ multiplex PCR assay covering 54 Vbeta and 13 Jbeta segments. Bias from PCR amplification was corrected by using a synthetic template baseline for primer optimization and for computational correction. The paper's data handling went like this. Reads were assigned to V, D and J genes according to IMGT and analyzed in immunoSEQ Analyzer, with only productive sequences retained. Clonality was calculated as one minus the Shannon entropy normalized by log2 of the number of productive unique sequences. Public and private clones were assessed among the 100 most prevalent clones of each patient and control. Susac-specific clones were defined as absent from healthy and MS cohorts, about 1,100 published viral clones and other ImmuneACCESS disease sequences. TCRdb passed the public sequencing reads through fastp at Q25 and MiXCR, retaining productive beta sequences. Merged by CDR3 protein, the rows form single entries marked with the most common genes and DNA. TCRdb's processing, not the authors', yielded these V and J calls. In all, the sample holds about 440,000 distinct CDR3 sequences, and 85% of those were seen once. About 0.12% of the sample is held by the ten biggest clonotypes.

A remark on this clonotype: Its antigen is still unknown. Within one base of it there is no much larger clone, and no base qualities were kept.

The V and J ends are trimmed by 7 bases and 0 bases, leaving 16 bases between them. CDR1 and CDR2 are drawn from the germline V gene: MNHNS, SASEGT. The CDR3 runs 16 residues from the cysteine to the phenylalanine. The retained sequence is limited to the CDR3, 48 bases, with the frame set at the first base. Study-wide conclusions, independent of this receptor: The study acknowledged that relatively few individuals were included in the TCR sequencing and HLA analysis.

This clonotype originated in a human donor with multiple sclerosis. Sequenced: CD8+ T cells from PBMCs. The sequence joins TRBV6-1 to TRBJ1-5; confidence is insufficient to name the D gene. The nucleotide sequence reads as follows: TGTGCCAGCAAGGACTGGGGTTCTTATAGCAATCAGCCCCAGCATTTT. Its protein product is CASKDWGSYSNQPQHF.